This T cell receptor (beta chain) is drawn from a study of T cell repertoires in cytomegalovirus infection. Overall study: Peptides in the study included HLA-C-restricted and HLA-B-restricted CMV epitopes. General observations from the study: HLA-C-restricted CMV clonotypes gave the most frequent clonotype in two of eight donors.

TCRdb re-called the reads through MiXCR, storing one row per CDR3 protein. The table has hundreds of thousands of distinct CDR3 sequences, about two fifths seen once. In this sample, this clonotype turned up a few times. The antigen remains unidentified. Germline CDR1 reads LNHDA; CDR2 reads SQIVND (reference sequence). This CDR3 spans 15 amino acids. The V end was cut by 6 bases, the J end by 3 bases, with 17 bases between. This sequence originates from a human donor in good health (CMV status not recorded). Some clones in this sample may be carry-over from other donors' samples. The sequences come from cultured PBMCs, collected from culture after CMV antigen stimulation. This chain uses TRBV19 with TRBJ1-2; D is unclear. The CDR3, as DNA: TGTGCCAGTAGCCCCGACGAAGGGATCTACTATGGCTACACCTTC. Translation gives CASSPDEGIYYGYTF.